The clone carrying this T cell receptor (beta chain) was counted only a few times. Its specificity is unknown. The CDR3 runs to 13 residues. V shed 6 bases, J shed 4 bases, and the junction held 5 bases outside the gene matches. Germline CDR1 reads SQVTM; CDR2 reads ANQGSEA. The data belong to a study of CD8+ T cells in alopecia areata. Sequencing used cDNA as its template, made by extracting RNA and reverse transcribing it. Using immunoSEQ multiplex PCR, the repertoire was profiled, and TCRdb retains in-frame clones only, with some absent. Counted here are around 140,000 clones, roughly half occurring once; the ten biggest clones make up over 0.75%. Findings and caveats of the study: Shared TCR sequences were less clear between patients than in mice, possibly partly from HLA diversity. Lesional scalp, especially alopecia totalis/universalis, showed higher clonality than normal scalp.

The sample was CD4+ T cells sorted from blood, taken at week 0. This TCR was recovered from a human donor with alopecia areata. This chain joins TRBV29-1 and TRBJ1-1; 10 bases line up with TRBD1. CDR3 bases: TGCAGCGTCGGGACAGGGGAAGGCACTGAAGCTTTCTTT. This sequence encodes CSVGTGEGTEAFF.